The entry that follows covers one T cell receptor beta chain sequence. This sample was included in a study of blood T cell repertoires in COVID-19. Study context: Acute-phase and convalescent COVID-19 samples originated in the United States, Italy and Spain.

The CDR3 has 17 residues. The V and J ends lost 5 bases and 0 bases, in that order; junction bases with no gene match: 9. CDR1 and CDR2 (germline): SGHAT, FQNNGV. How the authors handled the data: Reference gene primer amplification yielded estimated nucleated cell counts. Generated by immunoSEQ multiplex PCR, the TCRdb table keeps only in-frame clones and is missing some. That table supplies the V and J calls and clone size; D and trimming were determined from the DNA. The sample has 150,000 or so clones, around 85% seen once; the top ten hold over 2%. The sample taken for sequencing was peripheral blood. The rearrangement joins TRBV11-2 to TRBJ2-7; 11 bases are a match to TRBD1. This TCR was sampled from a woman in her 70s with acute or convalescent COVID-19. The CDR3, as DNA: TGTGCCAGCAGCCCGACCTCCGGGACAGGGGGCTCCTACGAGCAGTACTTC. Amino acids: CASSPTSGTGGSYEQYF.